This entry concerns a single T cell receptor beta chain. The sample belongs to a study of T cell responses to AZD1222 COVID-19 vaccine. Method: immunoSEQ multiplex PCR; TCRdb's copy keeps in-frame clones and lacks some. The sample yields tens of thousands of clones, 60% to 85% seen once. V was shortened by 5 bases and J by 3 bases, with 10 bases between the two germline ends. This CDR3 contains 13 residues. Looked up from germline, CDR1 is LNHDA and CDR2 is SQIVND (reference sequence). This TCR derives from an adult who received the MenACWY meningococcal vaccine as a control. This chain joins TRBV19 and TRBJ1-2; D is unresolved. Sequenced material: peripheral blood, taken 28 days after the second dose of the MenACWY control vaccine. As DNA, the CDR3 is TGTGCCAGTAGTCTGCAGAGGGACTATGGCTACACCTTC. Its protein is CASSLQRDYGYTF.